What follows are 4 T cell receptor beta chains derived from one specimen sequenced in a study of cytomegalovirus exposure and HLA in healthy donors. PCR primers comprised 60 Vbeta and 13 Jbeta primers. The assay was immunoSEQ multiplex PCR, and TCRdb's table has in-frame clones only and misses some. The sample includes 100,000 to 150,000 clones, about 78% of them seen just once. Sequenced: PBMCs. The receptors were sampled from a female donor in good health and CMV-seronegative.

This clone turned up a few times. The V call is TRBV4-1, the J call TRBJ2-5; no clear D gene. The V end lost 5 bases, the J end lost 5 bases, and 12 bases lay between the germline ends. CDR3 size: 13 residues. Germline CDR1 MGHRA, CDR2 YSYEKL. The DNA of the CDR3 is TGCGCCAGCAGCTCTCAGGCCGGCGAGACCCAGTACTTC. Translated, it gives CASSSQAGETQYF.

The chain recombines TRBV19 with TRBJ2-2, with 9 nucleotides matching TRBD1. Per the germline V gene, CDR1 is LNHDA and CDR2 is SQIVND (reference sequence). There are 15 residues in the CDR3. The V gene end was trimmed by 7 bases and the J gene end by 7 bases; junction bases not matched to a gene: 10. The DNA of the CDR3 is TGTGCCAGTAACTCCCAGGACAGGGGAGGCGGGGAGCTGTTTTTT. Residues: CASNSQDRGGGELFF.

V usage is TRBV27 and J usage is TRBJ1-6; 7 bases agree with TRBD1. With 6 bases clipped from V and 5 bases from J, the junction kept 7 bases outside the gene matches. The CDR3 totals 15 residues. The germline gives CDR1 MNHEY, CDR2 SMNVEV (reference sequence). CDR3 bases: TGTGCCAGCAGAAAAGACAGGGCCAATAATTCACCCCTCCACTTT. Protein product: CASRKDRANNSPLHF.

The rearrangement links TRBV5-1 to TRBJ2-5; 7 bases map to TRBD1. CDR3 length: 14 amino acids. Germline V gene lookup returns CDR1 SGHRS and CDR2 YFSETQ. The junction had 8 bases not matched to a gene; V was cut back by 4 bases and J by 5 bases. The CDR3 DNA reads as TGCGCCAGCAGCCTGACAGGGCAGTCTGAGACCCAGTACTTC. As protein: CASSLTGQSETQYF.